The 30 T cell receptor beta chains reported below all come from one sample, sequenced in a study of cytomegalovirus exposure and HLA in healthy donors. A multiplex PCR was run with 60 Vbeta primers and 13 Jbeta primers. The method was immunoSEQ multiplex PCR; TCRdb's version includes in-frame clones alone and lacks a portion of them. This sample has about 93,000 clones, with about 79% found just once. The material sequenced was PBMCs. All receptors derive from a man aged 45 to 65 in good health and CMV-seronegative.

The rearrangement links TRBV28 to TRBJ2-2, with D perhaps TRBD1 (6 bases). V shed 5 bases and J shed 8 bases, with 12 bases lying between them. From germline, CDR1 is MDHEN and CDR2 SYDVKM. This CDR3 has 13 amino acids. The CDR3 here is CASSLPQGGELFF. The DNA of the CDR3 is TGTGCCAGCAGTCTCCCTCAGGGGGGGGAGCTGTTTTTT.

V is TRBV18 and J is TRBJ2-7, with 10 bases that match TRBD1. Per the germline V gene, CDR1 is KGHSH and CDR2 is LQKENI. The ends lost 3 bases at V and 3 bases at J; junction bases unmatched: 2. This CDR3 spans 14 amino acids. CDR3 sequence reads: CASSPGQGDYEQYF. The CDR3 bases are TGTGCCAGCTCACCCGGACAGGGGGACTACGAGCAGTACTTC. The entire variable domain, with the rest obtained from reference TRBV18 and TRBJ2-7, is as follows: NAGVMQNPRHLVRRRGQEARLRCSPMKGHSHVYWYRQLPEEGLKFMVYLQKENIIDESGMPKERFSAEFPKEGPSILRIQQVVRGDSAAYFCASSPGQGDYEQYFGPGTRLTVT.

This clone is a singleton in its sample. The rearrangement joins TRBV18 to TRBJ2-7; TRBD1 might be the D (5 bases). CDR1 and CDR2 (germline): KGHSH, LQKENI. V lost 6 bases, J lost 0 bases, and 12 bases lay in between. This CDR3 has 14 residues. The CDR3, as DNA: TGTGCCAGCTCCCCCCGCAGGGACTCCTACGAGCAGTACTTC. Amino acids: CASSPRRDSYEQYF. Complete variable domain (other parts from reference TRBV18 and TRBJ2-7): NAGVMQNPRHLVRRRGQEARLRCSPMKGHSHVYWYRQLPEEGLKFMVYLQKENIIDESGMPKERFSAEFPKEGPSILRIQQVVRGDSAAYFCASSPRRDSYEQYFGPGTRLTVT.

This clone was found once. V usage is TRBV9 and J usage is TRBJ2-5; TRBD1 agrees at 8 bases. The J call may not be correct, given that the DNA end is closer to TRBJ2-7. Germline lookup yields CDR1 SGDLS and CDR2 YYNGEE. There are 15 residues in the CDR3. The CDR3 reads CASSIGQGQAYEQYF. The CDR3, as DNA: TGTGCCAGCAGCATCGGACAGGGACAGGCCTACGAGCAGTACTTC.

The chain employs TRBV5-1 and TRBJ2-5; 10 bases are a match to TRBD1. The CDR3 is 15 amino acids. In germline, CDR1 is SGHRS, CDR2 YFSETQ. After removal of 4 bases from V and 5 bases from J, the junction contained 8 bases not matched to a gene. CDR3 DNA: TGCGCCAGCAGCACCCGGACAGGGGGTCAGGAGACCCAGTACTTC. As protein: CASSTRTGGQETQYF. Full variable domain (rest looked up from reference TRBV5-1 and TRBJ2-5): KAGVTQTPRYLIKTRGQQVTLSCSPISGHRSVSWYQQTPGQGLQFLFEYFSETQRNKGNFPGRFSGRQFSNSRSEMNVSTLELGDSALYLCASSTRTGGQETQYFGPGTRLLVL.

The CDR3 nucleotides are TGTGCCAGCAGCGAGACAGGGGGGGAGCAGTTCTTC. Amino acid sequence: CASSETGGEQFF. The chain has TRBV6-1 and TRBJ2-1, with 9 bases fitting TRBD1. V lost 6 bases, J lost 10 bases, and 4 bases stayed unmatched. The germline V gene encodes CDR1 MNHNS and CDR2 SASEGT. This CDR3 is 12 amino acids long.

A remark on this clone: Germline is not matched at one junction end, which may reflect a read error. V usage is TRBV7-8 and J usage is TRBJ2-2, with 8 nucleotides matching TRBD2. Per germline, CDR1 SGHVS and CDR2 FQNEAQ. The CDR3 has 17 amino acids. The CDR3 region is CASSLDRLAPNTGELFF. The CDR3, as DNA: TGTGCCAGCAGTTTAGATCGACTAGCGCCCAACACCGGGGAGCTGTTTTTT.

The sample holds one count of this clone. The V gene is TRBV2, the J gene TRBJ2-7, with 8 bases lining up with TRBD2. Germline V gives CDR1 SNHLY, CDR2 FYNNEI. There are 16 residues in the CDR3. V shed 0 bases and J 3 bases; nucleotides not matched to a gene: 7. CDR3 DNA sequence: TGTGCCAGCAGTGAAGCGGGCGGGGGGACCGGCTACGAGCAGTACTTC. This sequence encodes CASSEAGGGTGYEQYF.

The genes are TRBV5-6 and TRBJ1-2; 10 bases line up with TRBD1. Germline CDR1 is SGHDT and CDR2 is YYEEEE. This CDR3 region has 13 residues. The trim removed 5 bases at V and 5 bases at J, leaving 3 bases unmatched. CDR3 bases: TGTGCCAGCAGTGGGACAGGGGAGTATGGCTACACCTTC. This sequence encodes CASSGTGEYGYTF.

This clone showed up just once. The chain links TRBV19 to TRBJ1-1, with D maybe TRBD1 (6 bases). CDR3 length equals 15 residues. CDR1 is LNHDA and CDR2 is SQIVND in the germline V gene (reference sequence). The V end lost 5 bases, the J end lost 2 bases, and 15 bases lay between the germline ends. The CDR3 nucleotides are TGTGCCAGTAGTGTTAAGGGGGATAGTAACACTGAAGCTTTCTTT. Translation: CASSVKGDSNTEAFF.

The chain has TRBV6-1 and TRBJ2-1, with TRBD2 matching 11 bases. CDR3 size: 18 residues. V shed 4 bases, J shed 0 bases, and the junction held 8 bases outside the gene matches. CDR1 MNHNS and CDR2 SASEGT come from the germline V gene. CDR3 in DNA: TGTGCCAGCAGTGGAGGCAGTACTAGCGGGAGCTCCTACAATGAGCAGTTCTTC. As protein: CASSGGSTSGSSYNEQFF.

CDR3 bases: TGCGCCAGCAGCCCCGGAGATACGCAGTATTTT. Translating gives CASSPGDTQYF. This rearrangement joins TRBV5-1 to TRBJ2-3; D is ambiguous. Trimming removed 4 bases at V and 5 bases at J, with 5 bases between. There are 11 residues in the CDR3. CDR1 SGHRS and CDR2 YFSETQ come from the germline V gene.

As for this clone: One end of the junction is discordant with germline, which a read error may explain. CDR3 protein: CSSSLASRTGADTQYF. Here the CDR3 DNA reads TGTTCCAGCAGCTTAGCTAGTAGGACAGGGGCAGATACGCAGTATTTT. The chain combines TRBV7-9 with TRBJ2-3; 9 nucleotides match TRBD1. Germline V gene sequence: CDR1 SEHNR, CDR2 FQNEAQ (reference sequence). This CDR3 is built from 16 residues.

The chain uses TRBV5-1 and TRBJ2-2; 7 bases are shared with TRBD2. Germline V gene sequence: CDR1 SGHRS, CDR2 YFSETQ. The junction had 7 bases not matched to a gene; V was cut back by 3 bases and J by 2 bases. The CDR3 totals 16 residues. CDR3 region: CASSSEAGLNTGELFF. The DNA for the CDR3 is TGCGCCAGCAGCTCGGAAGCGGGGCTAAACACCGGGGAGCTGTTTTTT. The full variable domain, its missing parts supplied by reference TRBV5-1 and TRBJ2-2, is KAGVTQTPRYLIKTRGQQVTLSCSPISGHRSVSWYQQTPGQGLQFLFEYFSETQRNKGNFPGRFSGRQFSNSRSEMNVSTLELGDSALYLCASSSEAGLNTGELFFGEGSRLTVL.

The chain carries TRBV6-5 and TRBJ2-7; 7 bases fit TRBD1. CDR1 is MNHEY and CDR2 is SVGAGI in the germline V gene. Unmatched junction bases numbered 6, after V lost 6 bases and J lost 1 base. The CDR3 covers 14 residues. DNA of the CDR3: TGTGCCAGCAGGGAGGACAGGAGATCCTACGAGCAGTACTTC. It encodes CASREDRRSYEQYF.

The CDR3 sequence is CATLSRPNYGYTF. The CDR3 DNA sequence: TGTGCCACGCTAAGCCGTCCCAACTATGGCTACACCTTC. This chain connects TRBV28 to TRBJ1-2; the D is unclear. The V gene's germline CDR1 is MDHEN and CDR2 SYDVKM. CDR3 length: 13 amino acids. The germline V and J ends were trimmed by 10 bases and 2 bases, with 14 bases remaining between them.

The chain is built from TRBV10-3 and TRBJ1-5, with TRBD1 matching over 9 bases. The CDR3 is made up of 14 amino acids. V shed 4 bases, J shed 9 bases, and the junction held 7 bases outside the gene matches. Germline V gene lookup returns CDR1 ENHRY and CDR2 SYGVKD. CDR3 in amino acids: CAISGGQGSLPQHF. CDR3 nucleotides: TGTGCCATCAGTGGGGGACAGGGATCTCTGCCCCAGCATTTT.

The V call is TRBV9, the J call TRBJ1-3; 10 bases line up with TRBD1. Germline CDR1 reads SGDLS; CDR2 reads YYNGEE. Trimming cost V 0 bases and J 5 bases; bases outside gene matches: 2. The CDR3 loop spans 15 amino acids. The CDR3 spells CASSVGQGARNTIYF. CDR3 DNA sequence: TGTGCCAGCAGCGTAGGACAGGGGGCTAGAAACACCATATATTTT.

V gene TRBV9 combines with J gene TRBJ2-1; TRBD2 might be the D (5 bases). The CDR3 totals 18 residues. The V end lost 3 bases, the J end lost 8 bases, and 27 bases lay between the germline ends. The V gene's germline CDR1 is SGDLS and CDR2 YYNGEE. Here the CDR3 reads CASSDHPSSGVVGDEQFF. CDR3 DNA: TGTGCCAGCAGCGATCACCCCTCCAGCGGAGTGGTGGGCGATGAGCAGTTCTTC. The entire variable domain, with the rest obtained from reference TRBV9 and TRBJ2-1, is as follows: DSGVTQTPKHLITATGQRVTLRCSPRSGDLSVYWYQQSLDQGLQFLIQYYNGEERAKGNILERFSAQQFPDLHSELNLSSLELGDSALYFCASSDHPSSGVVGDEQFFGPGTRLTVL.

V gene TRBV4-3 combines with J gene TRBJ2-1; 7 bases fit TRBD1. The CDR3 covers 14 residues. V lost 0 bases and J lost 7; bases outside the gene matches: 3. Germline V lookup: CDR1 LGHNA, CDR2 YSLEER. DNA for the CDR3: TGCGCCAGCAGCCAAGAGGGGACAGCTAATGAGCAGTTCTTC. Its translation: CASSQEGTANEQFF.

CDR3 sequence: CAISESGGSYNEQFF. The CDR3, as DNA: TGTGCCATCAGTGAGTCTGGCGGCTCCTACAATGAGCAGTTCTTC. The chain combines TRBV10-3 with TRBJ2-1; D unresolved. The V end lost 0 bases, the J end lost 0 bases, and 6 bases lay between the germline ends. The length of the CDR3 is 15 residues. The germline gives CDR1 ENHRY, CDR2 SYGVKD.

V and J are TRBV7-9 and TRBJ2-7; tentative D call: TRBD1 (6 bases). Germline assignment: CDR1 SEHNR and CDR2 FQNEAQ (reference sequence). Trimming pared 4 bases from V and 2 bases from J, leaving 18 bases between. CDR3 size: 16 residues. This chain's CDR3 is CASSSPRPGQTYEQYF. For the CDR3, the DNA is TGTGCCAGCAGCTCGCCGAGGCCGGGACAAACCTACGAGCAGTACTTC.

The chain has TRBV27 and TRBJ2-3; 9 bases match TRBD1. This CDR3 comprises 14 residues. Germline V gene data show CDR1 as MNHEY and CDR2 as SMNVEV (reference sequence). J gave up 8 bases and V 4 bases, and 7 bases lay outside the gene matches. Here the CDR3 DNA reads TGTGCCAGCAGTTCGGACAGGGGAACGGGTACGCAGTATTTT. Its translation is CASSSDRGTGTQYF.

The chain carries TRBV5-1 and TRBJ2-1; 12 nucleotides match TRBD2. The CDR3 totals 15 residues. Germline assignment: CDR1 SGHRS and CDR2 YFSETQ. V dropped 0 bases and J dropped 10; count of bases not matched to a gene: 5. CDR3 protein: CASSLVRLAGGEQFF. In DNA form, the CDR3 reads TGCGCCAGCAGCTTGGTTCGGCTAGCGGGAGGGGAGCAGTTCTTC. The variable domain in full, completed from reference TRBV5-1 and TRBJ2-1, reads KAGVTQTPRYLIKTRGQQVTLSCSPISGHRSVSWYQQTPGQGLQFLFEYFSETQRNKGNFPGRFSGRQFSNSRSEMNVSTLELGDSALYLCASSLVRLAGGEQFFGPGTRLTVL.

Here the CDR3 DNA reads TGTGCCAGCAGCTTAAGGCTAGCGGGAGCAATAGATACGCAGTATTTT. Translating it yields CASSLRLAGAIDTQYF. The chain uses TRBV7-8 and TRBJ2-3, with 10 positions matching TRBD2. There are 16 residues in the CDR3. The V gene end was trimmed by 2 bases and the J gene end by 5 bases; junction bases not matched to a gene: 7. Germline V gene sequence: CDR1 SGHVS, CDR2 FQNEAQ.

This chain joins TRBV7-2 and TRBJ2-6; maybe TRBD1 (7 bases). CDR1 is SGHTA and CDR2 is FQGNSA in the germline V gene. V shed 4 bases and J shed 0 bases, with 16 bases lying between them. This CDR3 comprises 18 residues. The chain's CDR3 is CASSSDRDFFSGANVLTF. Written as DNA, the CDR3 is TGTGCCAGCAGCTCAGACAGGGACTTCTTCTCTGGGGCCAACGTCCTGACTTTC.

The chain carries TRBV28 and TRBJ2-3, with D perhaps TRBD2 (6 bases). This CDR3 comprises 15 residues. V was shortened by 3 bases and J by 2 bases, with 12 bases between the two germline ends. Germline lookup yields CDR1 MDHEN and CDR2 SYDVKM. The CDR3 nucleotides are TGTGCCAGCAGTTTCCTGGGACTTCTCACAGATACGCAGTATTTT. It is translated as CASSFLGLLTDTQYF. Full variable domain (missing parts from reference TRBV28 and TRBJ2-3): DVKVTQSSRYLVKRTGEKVFLECVQDMDHENMFWYRQDPGLGLRLIYFSYDVKMKEKGDIPEGYSVSREKKERFSLILESASTNQTSMYLCASSFLGLLTDTQYFGPGTRLTVL.

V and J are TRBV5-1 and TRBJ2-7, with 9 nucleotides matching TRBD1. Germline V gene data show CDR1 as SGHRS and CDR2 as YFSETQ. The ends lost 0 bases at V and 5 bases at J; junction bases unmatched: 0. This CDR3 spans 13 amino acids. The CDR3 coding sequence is TGCGCCAGCAGCTTGGGGACAGGGGACGAGCAGTACTTC. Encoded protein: CASSLGTGDEQYF.

Here the CDR3 DNA reads TGTGCCAGCAGCTTGGGGGGCCGCCCTGGGGCTTTCTTT. It encodes CASSLGGRPGAFF. This chain links TRBV5-8 with TRBJ1-1, with a tentative D call TRBD1 (5 bases). CDR3 length equals 13 residues. Germline CDR1 and CDR2: SGHTS and YDEGEE. Trimming took 0 bases from V and 11 from J, leaving 14 bases between them.

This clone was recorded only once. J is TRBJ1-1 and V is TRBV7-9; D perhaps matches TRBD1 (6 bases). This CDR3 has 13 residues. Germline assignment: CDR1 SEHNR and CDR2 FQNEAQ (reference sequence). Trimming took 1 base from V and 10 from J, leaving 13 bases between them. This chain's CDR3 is CASSLGPEGGAFF. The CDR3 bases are TGTGCCAGCAGCTTAGGTCCCGAAGGGGGAGCTTTCTTT. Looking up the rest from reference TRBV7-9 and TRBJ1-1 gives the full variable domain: DTGVSQNPRHKITKRGQNVTFRCDPISEHNRLYWYRQTLGQGPEFLTYFQNEAQLEKSRLLSDRFSAERPKGSFSTLEIQRTEQGDSAMYLCASSLGPEGGAFFGQGTRLTVV.